The sequence of this T cell receptor beta chain was determined in a study of cytomegalovirus exposure and HLA in healthy donors. V was shortened by 4 bases and J by 0 bases, with 9 bases between the two germline ends. The length of the CDR3 is 15 residues. Per the germline V gene, CDR1 is SGHVS and CDR2 is FQNEAQ. Sequencing was performed with immunoSEQ multiplex PCR; in TCRdb, only in-frame clones are kept and a portion is missing. The repertoire holds roughly 68,000 clones, roughly 96% seen once, with approximately 2.5% in the top ten. With regard to this clone: Its antigen remains unidentified.

Study results and caveats: Researchers reported that three CMV-associated chains were confirmed in vitro as CMV antigen-specific. First-cohort TCR clusters were later found to tend to co-occur in the roughly 130 validation repertoires.

The clonotype originates from a man between 18 and 29 years old in good health and CMV-seronegative. The rearrangement links TRBV7-8 to TRBJ2-2; possibly TRBD1 for D (6 bases). The sample was PBMCs. CDR3 in amino acids: CASSSRTANTGELFF. Here the CDR3 DNA reads TGTGCCAGCAGCTCCAGGACAGCGAACACCGGGGAGCTGTTTTTT.